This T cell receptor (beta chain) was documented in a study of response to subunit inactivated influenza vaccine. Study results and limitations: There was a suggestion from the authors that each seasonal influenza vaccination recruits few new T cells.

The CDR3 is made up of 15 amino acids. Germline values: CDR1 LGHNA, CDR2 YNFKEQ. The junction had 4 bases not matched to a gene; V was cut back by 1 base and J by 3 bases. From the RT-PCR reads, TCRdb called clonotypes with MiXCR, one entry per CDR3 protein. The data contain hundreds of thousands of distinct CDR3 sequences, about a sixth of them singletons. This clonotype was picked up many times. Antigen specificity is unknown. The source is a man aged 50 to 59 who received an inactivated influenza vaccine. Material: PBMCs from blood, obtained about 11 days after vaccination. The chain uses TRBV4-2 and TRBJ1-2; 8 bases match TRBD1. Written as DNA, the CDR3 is TGTGCCAGCAGCCAAGTGACAGGGGCGGACTATGGCTACACCTTC. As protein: CASSQVTGADYGYTF.